These 25 T cell receptor beta chains came from one sample sequenced in a study of glioma-infiltrating T cells after dendritic cell vaccination. Assay: immunoSEQ multiplex PCR; the TCRdb copy retains only in-frame clones and omits some. The table lists under 130,000 clones, about four fifths of them singletons. Sequenced here: blood, sampled before dendritic cell vaccination. These receptors originate from a human donor with glioblastoma.

This clone appeared once. The chain uses TRBV15 and TRBJ1-1; a weak D match, TRBD1 (6 bases). Germline V gene lookup returns CDR1 LNHNV and CDR2 YYDKDF (reference sequence). Trimming shortened V by 6 bases and J by 0 bases, and 14 bases separated the two germline ends. CDR3 length: 15 amino acids. CDR3 residues: CATRTGTLLNTEAFF. The DNA of the CDR3 is TGTGCCACCAGGACCGGGACACTACTGAACACTGAAGCTTTCTTT. Variable domain in full (rest from reference TRBV15 and TRBJ1-1): DAMVIQNPRYQVTQFGKPVTLSCSQTLNHNVMYWYQQKSSQAPKLLFHYYDKDFNNEADTPDNFQSRRPNTSFCFLDIRSPGLGDTAMYLCATRTGTLLNTEAFFGQGTRLTVV.

This clone was detected once. The chain combines TRBV21-1 with TRBJ2-5; the D segment call TRBD2 is taken from the table without a DNA check. TRBV21-1 has pseudogene status. The CDR3 extends over 16 amino acids. The CDR3 region is CASSQTGGPPYETQYF. CDR3 sequence (DNA): TGTGCCAGCAGCCAGACGGGGGGACCCCCATACGAGACCCAGTACTTC.

The rearrangement uses TRBV7-2 and TRBJ2-3; D not resolved. Looked up from germline, CDR1 is SGHTA and CDR2 is FQGNSA. The length of the CDR3 is 13 residues. The ends were cut back, 2 bases at V and 0 bases at J, with 3 bases in the middle. In nucleotides, the CDR3 is TGTGCCAGCAGCTTACCGAGCACAGATACGCAGTATTTT. Translating gives CASSLPSTDTQYF.

The V gene is TRBV5-1, the J gene TRBJ2-3; 15 nucleotides agree with TRBD2. V trimming: 2 bases; J trimming: 4 bases; junction bases outside the gene matches: 2. The CDR3 length is 16 residues. Germline V gene sequence: CDR1 SGHRS, CDR2 YFSETQ. The CDR3 nucleotides read TGCGCCAGCAGCTTCGGGACTAGCGGGGGGCCAGATACGCAGTATTTT. It encodes CASSFGTSGGPDTQYF.

This sequence joins TRBV19 and TRBJ2-1; 10 bases align to TRBD2. The V and J ends lost 2 bases and 4 bases, in that order; junction bases with no gene match: 5. The germline V gene encodes CDR1 LNHDA and CDR2 SQIVND (reference sequence). The CDR3 length is 16 residues. The CDR3 nucleotides are TGTGCCAGTAGTATACTAGCGGGGGACCCTTACAATGAGCAGTTCTTC. This sequence encodes CASSILAGDPYNEQFF. The full variable domain, completed using reference TRBV19 and TRBJ2-1, is DGGITQSPKYLFRKEGQNVTLSCEQNLNHDAMYWYRQDPGQGLRLIYYSQIVNDFQKGDIAEGYSVSREKKESFPLTVTSAQKNPTAFYLCASSILAGDPYNEQFFGPGTRLTVL.

The CDR3 DNA follows: TGTGCCAGCAGCGTAGGGTCAGGGGTCGAGCAGTACTTC. Translating it yields CASSVGSGVEQYF. The chain joins TRBV9 to TRBJ2-7, with D perhaps matching TRBD1 (6 bases). The ends were cut back, 0 bases at V and 6 bases at J, with 10 bases in the middle. Per germline, CDR1 SGDLS and CDR2 YYNGEE. The CDR3 length is 13 residues. Together with reference TRBV9 and TRBJ2-7, the CDR3 gives the full variable domain: DSGVTQTPKHLITATGQRVTLRCSPRSGDLSVYWYQQSLDQGLQFLIQYYNGEERAKGNILERFSAQQFPDLHSELNLSSLELGDSALYFCASSVGSGVEQYFGPGTRLTVT.

This chain connects TRBV11-3 to TRBJ1-1; 8 nucleotides match TRBD1. From germline, CDR1 is SGHNT and CDR2 YENEEA. The V gene end was trimmed by 5 bases and the J gene end by 2 bases; junction bases not matched to a gene: 10. The CDR3 has 16 amino acids. CDR3 in DNA: TGTGCCAGCAGCGAGACAGGGGCAGAGGGTAACACTGAAGCTTTCTTT. Residues: CASSETGAEGNTEAFF.

The chain links TRBV12-5 to TRBJ2-5; D unresolved. V lost 7 bases and J 1 base, leaving 19 bases between the germline ends. CDR1 and CDR2 (germline): LGHNT, FRNRAP. The CDR3 extends over 16 amino acids. CDR3 in amino acids: CASAFPPGTGQETQYF. DNA for the CDR3: TGTGCTAGTGCCTTCCCGCCCGGTACGGGCCAAGAGACCCAGTACTTC.

V gene TRBV5-4 combines with J gene TRBJ2-7; D is perhaps TRBD1 (6 bases). Germline V gene sequence: CDR1 SGHNT, CDR2 YYREEE (reference sequence). This CDR3 has 15 residues. The ends were cut back, 0 bases at V and 2 bases at J, with 12 bases in the middle. CDR3 sequence reads: CASSLGQGKTYEQYF. The CDR3 bases are TGTGCCAGCAGCTTGGGGCAGGGGAAAACCTACGAGCAGTACTTC. Together with reference TRBV5-4 and TRBJ2-7, the CDR3 gives the full variable domain: ETGVTQSPTHLIKTRGQQVTLRCSSQSGHNTVSWYQQALGQGPQFIFQYYREEENGRGNFPPRFSGLQFPNYSSELNVNALELDDSALYLCASSLGQGKTYEQYFGPGTRLTVT.

The chain's CDR3 is CASSEAGGNQPQHF. The CDR3 DNA is TGTGCCAGCAGTGAAGCGGGAGGGAATCAGCCCCAGCATTTT. V is TRBV6-1 and J is TRBJ1-5, with D unresolved. V was shortened by 0 bases and J by 4 bases, with 7 bases between the two germline ends. The CDR3 has 14 amino acids. Germline-derived CDR1 and CDR2 are MNHNS and SASEGT.

The gene calls are TRBV10-2 and TRBJ2-3; 11 nucleotides agree with TRBD2. The CDR3 spans 16 residues. Germline V lookup: CDR1 WSHSY, CDR2 SAAADI. The V segment lost 4 bases and the J segment 4 bases; nucleotides outside the gene matches: 7. In nucleotides, the CDR3 is TGCGCCAGCAGTGTTAGCGGGGGGGCGGGGTCAGATACGCAGTATTTT. Encoded protein: CASSVSGGAGSDTQYF.

The rearrangement links TRBV19 to TRBJ2-2; 8 nucleotides align to TRBD1. After removal of 5 bases from V and 1 base from J, the junction contained 6 bases not matched to a gene. Per germline, CDR1 LNHDA and CDR2 SQIVND (reference sequence). The CDR3 length is 16 residues. CDR3 region: CASSLRDRWNTGELFF. CDR3 nucleotides: TGTGCCAGTAGTCTTCGGGACAGGTGGAACACCGGGGAGCTGTTTTTT.

The chain links TRBV7-2 to TRBJ2-7; TRBD2 matches 7 bases. The CDR3 contains 13 residues. Germline V gene sequence: CDR1 SGHTA, CDR2 FQGNSA. V gave up 8 bases and J gave up 1 base; unmatched junction bases: 5. CDR3 nucleotides: TGTGCCAGCCGGGGGGTCAATTCCTACGAGCAGTACTTC. Translating gives CASRGVNSYEQYF.

J is TRBJ1-1 and V is TRBV6-6; TRBD1 agrees at 7 bases. J lost 1 base, V lost 6 bases, and 5 bases had no gene match. The germline gives CDR1 MNHNY, CDR2 SVGAGI (reference sequence). There are 14 residues in the CDR3. The CDR3 sequence is CASSQQGQNTEAFF. The CDR3 DNA follows: TGTGCCAGCAGCCAACAGGGGCAGAACACTGAAGCTTTCTTT.

The J gene is TRBJ1-1, the V gene TRBV29-1; 7 bases match TRBD1. The germline CDR1 and CDR2 sequences are SQVTM and ANQGSEA. The junction had 8 bases not matched to a gene; V was cut back by 7 bases and J by 3 bases. CDR3 length: 13 amino acids. The CDR3 bases are TGCAGCGCTGGGACAGCAAGGGACACTGAAGCTTTCTTT. Translated, it gives CSAGTARDTEAFF.

This chain uses TRBV6-4 with TRBJ1-1; D might be TRBD1 (6 bases). This CDR3 is built from 13 residues. The germline V gene encodes CDR1 MRHNA and CDR2 SNTAGT. V was cut by 3 bases and J by 1 base, with 6 bases left in between. The CDR3 loop reads CASSEGANTEAFF. DNA for the CDR3: TGTGCCAGCAGTGAGGGGGCGAACACTGAAGCTTTCTTT.

The chain carries TRBV13 and TRBJ2-7, with 9 bases that match TRBD1. Trimming removed 1 base from V and 3 bases from J; junction bases left unmatched: 7. The CDR3 is 16 residues long. CDR1 is PRHDT and CDR2 is FYEKMQ in the germline V gene (reference sequence). The CDR3 coding sequence is TGTGCCAGCAGCTTAGTGGCCGGGACAGGGAACTACGAGCAGTACTTC. Residues: CASSLVAGTGNYEQYF.

V and J are TRBV25-1 and TRBJ1-2; 7 nucleotides align to TRBD1. The CDR3 loop spans 13 amino acids. Trimming cost V 8 bases and J 5 bases; bases outside gene matches: 8. CDR1 is MGHDK and CDR2 is SYGVNS in the germline V gene. For the CDR3, the DNA is TGTGCCAGCGGTTGGGCAGGGGGATATGGCTACACCTTC. Encoded protein: CASGWAGGYGYTF.

The CDR3 DNA reads as TGCGCCAGCAGCTGGACGGGTAGCGTTAGCACAGATACGCAGTATTTT. This gives the protein CASSWTGSVSTDTQYF. The chain employs TRBV5-1 and TRBJ2-3; tentative D call: TRBD2 (5 bases). Germline V gene lookup returns CDR1 SGHRS and CDR2 YFSETQ. Trimming shortened V by 3 bases and J by 0 bases, and 14 bases separated the two germline ends. The CDR3 is made up of 16 amino acids.

This clone was detected a few times. The chain is built from TRBV9 and TRBJ2-1; D unclear. The CDR3 consists of 17 residues. Trimming took off 1 base at V and 0 bases at J, with 14 bases between the two ends. Per germline, CDR1 SGDLS and CDR2 YYNGEE. The CDR3 sequence: CASSVTAALNSYNEQFF. The CDR3 nucleotides read TGTGCCAGCAGCGTAACCGCAGCGCTTAACTCCTACAATGAGCAGTTCTTC.

In the case of this clone: The junction and the germline gene differ at one end; a read error may be behind it. The J gene is TRBJ1-1, the V gene TRBV15, with no clear D. The CDR3 extends over 14 amino acids. The germline gives CDR1 LNHNV, CDR2 YYDKDF (reference sequence). CDR3 in amino acids: CAASRDRAGTEAFF. The CDR3 nucleotides read TGTGCCGCCAGCAGAGATCGGGCGGGCACTGAAGCTTTCTTT.

The chain recombines TRBV30 with TRBJ1-2; 7 positions match TRBD1. J was trimmed by 4 bases and V by 2 bases; bases with no gene match: 16. The CDR3 consists of 17 residues. CDR1 and CDR2 from the germline V gene are GTSNPN and SVGIG (reference sequence). CDR3 DNA sequence: TGTGCCTGGAGTCCCACCGAAACAGGGGAGTTTGTCTATGGCTACACCTTC. Residues: CAWSPTETGEFVYGYTF.

The V call is TRBV4-1, the J call TRBJ1-1; D ambiguous. V lost 7 bases to trimming and J lost 4 bases, with 13 bases between them. This CDR3 is built from 13 residues. Germline assignment: CDR1 MGHRA and CDR2 YSYEKL. The CDR3 loop is CASNTLRGTEAFF. CDR3 sequence (DNA): TGCGCCAGCAACACACTCAGAGGCACTGAAGCTTTCTTT.

This chain links TRBV19 with TRBJ2-7; perhaps TRBD2 as D (6 bases). CDR1 LNHDA and CDR2 SQIVND come from the germline V gene (reference sequence). Between the trimmed V and J ends, which lost 5 bases and 0 bases, there was a span of 14 bases. This CDR3 spans 15 amino acids. The CDR3 DNA is TGTGCCAGTAGTCCCGGGAGAGGGGTCTCCTACGAGCAGTACTTC. Encoded protein: CASSPGRGVSYEQYF.

The V and J genes are TRBV19 and TRBJ1-5; 7 bases align to TRBD1. Losses at the gene ends were 5 bases for V and 6 bases for J; bases not matched to a gene: 10. The CDR3 is 15 amino acids. Germline V gene data show CDR1 as LNHDA and CDR2 as SQIVND (reference sequence). The DNA of the CDR3 is TGTGCCAGTAGTCCCCGTCAGGGGGAAGCTCAGCCCCAGCATTTT. Protein product: CASSPRQGEAQPQHF.